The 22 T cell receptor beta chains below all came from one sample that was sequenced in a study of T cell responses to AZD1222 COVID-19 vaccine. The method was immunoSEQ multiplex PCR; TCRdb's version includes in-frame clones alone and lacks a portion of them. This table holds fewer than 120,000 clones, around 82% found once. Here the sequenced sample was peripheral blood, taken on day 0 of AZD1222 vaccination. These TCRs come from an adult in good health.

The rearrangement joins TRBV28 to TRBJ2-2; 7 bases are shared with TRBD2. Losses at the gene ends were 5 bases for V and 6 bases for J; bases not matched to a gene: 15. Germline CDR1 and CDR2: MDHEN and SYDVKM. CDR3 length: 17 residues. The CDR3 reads CASSPQRGGVTSGELFF. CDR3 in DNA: TGTGCCAGCAGTCCTCAACGGGGAGGGGTAACGTCCGGGGAGCTGTTTTTT.

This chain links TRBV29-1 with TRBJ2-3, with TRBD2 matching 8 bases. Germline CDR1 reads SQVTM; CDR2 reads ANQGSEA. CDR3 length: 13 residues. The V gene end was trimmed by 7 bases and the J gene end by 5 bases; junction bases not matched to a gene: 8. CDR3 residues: CSGEAGEIDTQYF. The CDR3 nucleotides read TGCAGCGGGGAAGCGGGAGAAATAGATACGCAGTATTTT.

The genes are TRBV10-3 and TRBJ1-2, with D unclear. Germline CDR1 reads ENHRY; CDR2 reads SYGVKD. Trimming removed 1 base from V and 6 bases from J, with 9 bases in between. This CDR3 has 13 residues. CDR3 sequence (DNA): TGTGCCATCAGTGAGTTGGAAAGGGATGGCTACACCTTC. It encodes CAISELERDGYTF.

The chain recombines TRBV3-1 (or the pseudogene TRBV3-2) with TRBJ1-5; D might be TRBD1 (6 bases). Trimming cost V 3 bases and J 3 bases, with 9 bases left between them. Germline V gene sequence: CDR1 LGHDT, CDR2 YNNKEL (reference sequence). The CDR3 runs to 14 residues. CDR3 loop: CASSQHRDNQPQHF. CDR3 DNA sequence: TGTGCCAGCAGCCAGCACAGGGACAATCAGCCCCAGCATTTT.

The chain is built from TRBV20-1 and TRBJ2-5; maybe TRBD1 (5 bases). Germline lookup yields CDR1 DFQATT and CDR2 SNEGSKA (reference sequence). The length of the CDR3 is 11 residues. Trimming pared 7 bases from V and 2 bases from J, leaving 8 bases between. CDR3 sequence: CSETEQETQYF. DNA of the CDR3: TGCAGTGAGACAGAACAAGAGACCCAGTACTTC.

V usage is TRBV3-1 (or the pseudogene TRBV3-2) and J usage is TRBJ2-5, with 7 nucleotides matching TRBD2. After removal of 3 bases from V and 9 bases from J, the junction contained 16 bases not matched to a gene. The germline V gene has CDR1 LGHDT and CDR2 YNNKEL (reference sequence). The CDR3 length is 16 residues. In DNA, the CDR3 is TGTGCCAGCAGCCAGTGGGGAGCGGGGCGCAGTATAGCCCAGTACTTC. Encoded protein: CASSQWGAGRSIAQYF.

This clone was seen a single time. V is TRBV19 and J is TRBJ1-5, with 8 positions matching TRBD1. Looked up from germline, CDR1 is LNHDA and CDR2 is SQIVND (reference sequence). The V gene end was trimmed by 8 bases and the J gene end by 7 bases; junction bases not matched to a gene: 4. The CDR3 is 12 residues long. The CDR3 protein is CASRTGNQPQHF. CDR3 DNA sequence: TGTGCCAGTCGGACAGGGAACCAGCCCCAGCATTTT. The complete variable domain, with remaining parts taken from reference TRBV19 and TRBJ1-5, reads DGGITQSPKYLFRKEGQNVTLSCEQNLNHDAMYWYRQDPGQGLRLIYYSQIVNDFQKGDIAEGYSVSREKKESFPLTVTSAQKNPTAFYLCASRTGNQPQHFGDGTRLSIL.

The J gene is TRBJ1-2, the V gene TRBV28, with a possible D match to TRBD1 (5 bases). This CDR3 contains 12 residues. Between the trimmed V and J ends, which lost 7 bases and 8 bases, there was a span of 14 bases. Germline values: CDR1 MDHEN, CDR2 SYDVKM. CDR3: CASIATGQGYTF. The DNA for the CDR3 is TGTGCCAGCATTGCCACGGGGCAAGGCTACACCTTC.

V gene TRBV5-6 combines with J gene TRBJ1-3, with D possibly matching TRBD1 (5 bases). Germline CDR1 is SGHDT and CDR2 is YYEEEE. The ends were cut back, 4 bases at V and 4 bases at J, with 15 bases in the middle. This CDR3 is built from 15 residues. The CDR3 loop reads CASSGRGTGGNTIYF. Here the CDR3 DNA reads TGTGCCAGCAGCGGCCGCGGGACTGGCGGAAACACCATATATTTT.

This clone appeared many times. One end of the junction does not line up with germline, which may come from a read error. The chain's CDR3 is CASTLVKNSPLHF. For the CDR3, the DNA is TGTGCCAGCACCTTAGTTAAGAATTCACCCCTCCACTTT. This chain links TRBV11-2 with TRBJ1-6; D gene ambiguous. Germline-derived CDR1 and CDR2 are SGHAT and FQNNGV. The CDR3 spans 13 residues.

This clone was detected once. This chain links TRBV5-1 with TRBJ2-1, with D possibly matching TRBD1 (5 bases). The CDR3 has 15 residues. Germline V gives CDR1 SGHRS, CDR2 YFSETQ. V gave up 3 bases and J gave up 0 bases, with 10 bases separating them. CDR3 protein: CASSSRQSSYNEQFF. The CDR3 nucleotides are TGCGCCAGCAGCTCCCGACAGAGCTCCTACAATGAGCAGTTCTTC.

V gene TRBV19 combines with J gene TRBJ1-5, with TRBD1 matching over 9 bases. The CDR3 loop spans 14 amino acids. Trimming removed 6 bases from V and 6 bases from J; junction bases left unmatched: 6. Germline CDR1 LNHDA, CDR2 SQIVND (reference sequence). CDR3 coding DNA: TGTGCCAGTAGGGGGACAGGGTTGAGTCAGCCCCAGCATTTT. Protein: CASRGTGLSQPQHF.

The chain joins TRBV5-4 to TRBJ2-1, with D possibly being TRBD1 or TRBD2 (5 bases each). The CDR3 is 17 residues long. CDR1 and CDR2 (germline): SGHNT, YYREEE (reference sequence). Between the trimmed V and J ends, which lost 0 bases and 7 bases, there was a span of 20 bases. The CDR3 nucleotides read TGTGCCAGCAGCTTGGGTCTCGGGGCTGGTATAAGGAATGAGCAGTTCTTC. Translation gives CASSLGLGAGIRNEQFF.

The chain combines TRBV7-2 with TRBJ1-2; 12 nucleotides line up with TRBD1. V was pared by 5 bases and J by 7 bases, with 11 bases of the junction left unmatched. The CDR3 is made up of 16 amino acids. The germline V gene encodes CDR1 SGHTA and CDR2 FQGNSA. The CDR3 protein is CASSPRDRGLGGGYTF. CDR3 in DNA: TGTGCCAGCAGCCCTCGGGACAGGGGGCTCGGGGGTGGCTACACCTTC.

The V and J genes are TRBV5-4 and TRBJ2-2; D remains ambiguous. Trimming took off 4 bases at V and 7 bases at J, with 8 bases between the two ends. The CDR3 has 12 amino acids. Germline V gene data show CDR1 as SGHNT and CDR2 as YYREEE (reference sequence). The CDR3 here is CASSKGIGELFF. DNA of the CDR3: TGTGCCAGCAGCAAGGGAATCGGGGAGCTGTTTTTT.

The CDR3 nucleotides are TGTGCCACCCTGGGGGACTATGGCTACACCTTC. Residues: CATLGDYGYTF. The genes are TRBV24-1 and TRBJ1-2; maybe TRBD1 (5 bases). Germline CDR1 is KGHDR and CDR2 is SFDVKD. Trimming pared 9 bases from V and 3 bases from J, leaving 7 bases between. This CDR3 is built from 11 residues.

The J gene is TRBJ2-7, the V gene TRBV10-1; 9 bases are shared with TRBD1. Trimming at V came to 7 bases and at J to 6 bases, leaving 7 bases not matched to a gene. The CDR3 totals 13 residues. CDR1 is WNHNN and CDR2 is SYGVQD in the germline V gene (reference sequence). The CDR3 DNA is TGCGCCAGCAACAGACAGGGGGATGCCGAGCAGTACTTC. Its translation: CASNRQGDAEQYF.

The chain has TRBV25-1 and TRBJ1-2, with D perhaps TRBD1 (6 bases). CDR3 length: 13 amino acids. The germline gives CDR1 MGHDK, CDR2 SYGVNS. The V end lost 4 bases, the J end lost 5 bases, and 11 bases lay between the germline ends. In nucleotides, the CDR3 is TGTGCCAGCAGTGCAGGGGAGAGATATGGCTACACCTTC. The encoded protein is CASSAGERYGYTF.

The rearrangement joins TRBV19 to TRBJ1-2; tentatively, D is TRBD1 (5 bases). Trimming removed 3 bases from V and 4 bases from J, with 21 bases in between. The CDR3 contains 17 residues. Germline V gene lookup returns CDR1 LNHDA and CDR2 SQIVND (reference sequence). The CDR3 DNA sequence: TGTGCCAGTAGTATCCCGGGACGACAGAATTTCGGCTATGGCTACACCTTC. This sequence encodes CASSIPGRQNFGYGYTF.

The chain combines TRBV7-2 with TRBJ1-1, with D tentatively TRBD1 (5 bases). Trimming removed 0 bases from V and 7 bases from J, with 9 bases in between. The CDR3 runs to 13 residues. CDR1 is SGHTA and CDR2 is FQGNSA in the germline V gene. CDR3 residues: CASSLATAFEAFF. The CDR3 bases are TGTGCCAGCAGCTTAGCGACAGCTTTTGAAGCTTTCTTT.

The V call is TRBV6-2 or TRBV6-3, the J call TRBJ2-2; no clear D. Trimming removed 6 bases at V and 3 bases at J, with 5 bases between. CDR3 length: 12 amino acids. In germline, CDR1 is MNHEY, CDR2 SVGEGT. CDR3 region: CASSTYTGELFF. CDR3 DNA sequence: TGTGCCAGCAGCACCTACACCGGGGAGCTGTTTTTT.

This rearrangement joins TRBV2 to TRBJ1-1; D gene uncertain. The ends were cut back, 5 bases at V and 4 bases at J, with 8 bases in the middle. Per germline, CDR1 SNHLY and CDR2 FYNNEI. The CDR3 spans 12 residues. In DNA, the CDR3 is TGTGCCAGCAGTCCAGATACCACTGAAGCTTTCTTT. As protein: CASSPDTTEAFF.